Described below is a single T cell receptor beta chain sequence and its context. Its antigen remains unknown. CDR1 is MGHRA and CDR2 is YSYEKL in the germline V gene. Trimming stripped 1 base from V and 7 bases from J, with 7 bases between. This CDR3 contains 12 residues. This record belongs to a study of T cells and Merkel cell carcinoma outcomes. The table came from immunoSEQ multiplex PCR; TCRdb's copy has only in-frame clones and leaves some out. The sample gives over 10,000 clones, over 95% of which show up once; 0.93% is in the top ten. Study-level points and caveats: In Merkel cell carcinoma, repertoire and T-cell density reportedly predicted outcomes.

Material for sequencing was tumor tissue from Merkel cell carcinoma. The J gene is TRBJ2-5, the V gene TRBV4-1; D remains unclear. The clonotype comes from a human donor with Merkel cell carcinoma. The CDR3 DNA sequence: TGCGCCAGCAGCCAAGTTCGAGGGACCCAGTACTTC. It codes for CASSQVRGTQYF.